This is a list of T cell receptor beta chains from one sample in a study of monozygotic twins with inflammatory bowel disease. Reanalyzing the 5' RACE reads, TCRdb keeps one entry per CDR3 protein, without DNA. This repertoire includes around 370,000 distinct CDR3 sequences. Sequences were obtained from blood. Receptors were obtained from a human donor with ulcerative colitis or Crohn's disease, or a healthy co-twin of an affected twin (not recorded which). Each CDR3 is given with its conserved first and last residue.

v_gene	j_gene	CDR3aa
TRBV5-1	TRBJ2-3	CASSLTDASTDTQYF
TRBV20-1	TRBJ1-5	CSAKGYALHAIQDQHF
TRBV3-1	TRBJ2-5	CASSQDPTAREETQYF
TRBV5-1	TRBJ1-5	CASSEDSNSNQPQHF
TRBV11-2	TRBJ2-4	CASSLAGGQGNIQYF
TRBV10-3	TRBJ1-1	CAISELGTSDALNTEAFF
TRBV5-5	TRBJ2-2	CASSLWDGYTGELFF
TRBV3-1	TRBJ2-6	CASSQRTVASSGANVLTF
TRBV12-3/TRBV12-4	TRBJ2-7	CASSLALAGSYEQYF
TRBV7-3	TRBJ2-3	CASSLGLAVTDTQYF
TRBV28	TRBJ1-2	CASSLIEELDGYTF
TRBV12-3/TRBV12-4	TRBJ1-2	CASSLVDRGPGYTF
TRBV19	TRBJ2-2	CASSIPSRGTGELFF
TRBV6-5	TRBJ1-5	CATGQGAGQPQHF
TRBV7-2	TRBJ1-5	CASSLGGGGNQPQHF
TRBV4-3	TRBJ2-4	CASSLVLKNIQYF
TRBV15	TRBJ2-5	CATSRDRRRLQETQYF
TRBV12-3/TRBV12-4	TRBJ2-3	CASSEDSAQYF
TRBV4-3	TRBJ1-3	CASSQYADRRRNTIYF
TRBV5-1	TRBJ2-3	CASSLVEGGTQYF
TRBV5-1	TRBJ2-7	CASSLGGGVDEQYF
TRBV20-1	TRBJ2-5	CSARDPGTSWETQYF
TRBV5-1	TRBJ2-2	CATLTGTNTGELFF
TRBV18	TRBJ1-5	CASSPLDSNQPQHF
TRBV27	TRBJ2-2	CASSFGTAVTGELFF
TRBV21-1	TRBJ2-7	CALRAGASSYEQYF
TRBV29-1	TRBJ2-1	CSALGTLGSYNEQFF
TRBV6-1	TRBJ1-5	CASHSSGGGSQPQHF
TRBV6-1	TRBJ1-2	CASSEGRGYGYTF
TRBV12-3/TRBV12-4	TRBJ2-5	CASALKRGGTQYF
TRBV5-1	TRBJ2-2	CASTRDRGRTGELFF
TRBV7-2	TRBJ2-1	CASSLSLAGGSEQFF
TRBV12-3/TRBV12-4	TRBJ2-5	CASERTPQETQYF
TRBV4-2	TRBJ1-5	CASSRDGNSNQPQHF
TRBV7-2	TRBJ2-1	CASSPGTVESNEQFF
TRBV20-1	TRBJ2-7	CSARNSGGQTYEQYF
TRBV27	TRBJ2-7	CASSNDRAYEQYF
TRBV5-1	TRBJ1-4	CASSWGRGTNEKLFF
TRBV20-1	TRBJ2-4	CSARDGGAVPKNIQYF
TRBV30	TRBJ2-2	CAWSTVRAANTGELFF
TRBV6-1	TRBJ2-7	CASRLDRGSTRYEQYF
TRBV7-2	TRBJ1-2	CASSTQGGNGYTF
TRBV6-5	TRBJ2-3	CASSYAHPGLADTDTQYF
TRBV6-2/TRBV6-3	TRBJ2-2	CASSYSMNAANTGELFF
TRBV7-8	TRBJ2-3	CASSLIIGAPTLTDTQYF
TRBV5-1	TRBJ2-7	CASSLASGLTYEQYF